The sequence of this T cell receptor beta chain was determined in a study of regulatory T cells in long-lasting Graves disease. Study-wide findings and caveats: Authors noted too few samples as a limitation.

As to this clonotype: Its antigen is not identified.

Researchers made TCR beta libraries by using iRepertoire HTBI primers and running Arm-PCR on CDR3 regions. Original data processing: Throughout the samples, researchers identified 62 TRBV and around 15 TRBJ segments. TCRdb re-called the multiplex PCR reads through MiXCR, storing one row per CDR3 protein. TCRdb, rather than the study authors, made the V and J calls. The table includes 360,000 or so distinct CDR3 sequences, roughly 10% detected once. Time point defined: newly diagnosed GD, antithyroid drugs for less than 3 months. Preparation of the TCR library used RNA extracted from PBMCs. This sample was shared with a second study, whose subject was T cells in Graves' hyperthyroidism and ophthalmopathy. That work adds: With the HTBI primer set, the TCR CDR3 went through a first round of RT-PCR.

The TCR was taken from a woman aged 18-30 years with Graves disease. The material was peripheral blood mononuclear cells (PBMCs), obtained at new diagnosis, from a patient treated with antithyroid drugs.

The CDR3 is CASSLWTSYEQYF. In DNA, the CDR3 is TGTGCCAGCAGCTTATGGACCTCCTACGAGCAGTACTTC. The V call is TRBV7-9, the J call TRBJ2-7; D uncertain. Germline V gives CDR1 SEHNR, CDR2 FQNEAQ (reference sequence). Trimming left V 2 bases short and J 0 bases short, with 5 bases between. The CDR3 has 13 amino acids.